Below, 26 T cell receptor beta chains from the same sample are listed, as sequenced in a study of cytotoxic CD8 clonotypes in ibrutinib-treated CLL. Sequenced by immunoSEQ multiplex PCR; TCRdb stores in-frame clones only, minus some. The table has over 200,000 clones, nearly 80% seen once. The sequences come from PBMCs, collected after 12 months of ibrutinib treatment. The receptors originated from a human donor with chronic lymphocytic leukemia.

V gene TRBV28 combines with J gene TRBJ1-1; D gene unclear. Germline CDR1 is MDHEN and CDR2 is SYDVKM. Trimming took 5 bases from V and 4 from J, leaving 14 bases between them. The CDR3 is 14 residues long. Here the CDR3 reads CASSPPSLGTEAFF. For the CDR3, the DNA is TGTGCCAGCAGTCCACCTTCTCTGGGCACTGAAGCTTTCTTT.

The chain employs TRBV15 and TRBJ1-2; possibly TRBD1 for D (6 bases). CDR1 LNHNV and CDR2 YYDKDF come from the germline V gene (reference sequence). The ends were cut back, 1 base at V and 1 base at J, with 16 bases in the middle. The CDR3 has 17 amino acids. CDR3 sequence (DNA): TGTGCCACCAGCAGAGGACAGGCCCCCCGGCGTAACTATGGCTACACCTTC. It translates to CATSRGQAPRRNYGYTF. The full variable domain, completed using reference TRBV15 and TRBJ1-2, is DAMVIQNPRYQVTQFGKPVTLSCSQTLNHNVMYWYQQKSSQAPKLLFHYYDKDFNNEADTPDNFQSRRPNTSFCFLDIRSPGLGDTAMYLCATSRGQAPRRNYGYTFGSGTRLTVV.

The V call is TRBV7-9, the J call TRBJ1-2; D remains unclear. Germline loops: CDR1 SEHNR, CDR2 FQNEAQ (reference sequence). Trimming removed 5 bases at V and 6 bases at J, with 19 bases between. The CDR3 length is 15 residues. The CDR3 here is CASSQLEWAKNGYTF. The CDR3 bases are TGTGCCAGCAGCCAACTGGAATGGGCTAAGAATGGCTACACCTTC.

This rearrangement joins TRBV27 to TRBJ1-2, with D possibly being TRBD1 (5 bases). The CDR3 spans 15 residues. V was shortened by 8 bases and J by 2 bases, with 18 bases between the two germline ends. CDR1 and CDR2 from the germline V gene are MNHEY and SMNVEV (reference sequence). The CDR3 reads CASSSGRGSNYGYTF. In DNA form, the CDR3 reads TGTGCCAGCTCTTCCGGACGGGGGTCCAACTATGGCTACACCTTC.

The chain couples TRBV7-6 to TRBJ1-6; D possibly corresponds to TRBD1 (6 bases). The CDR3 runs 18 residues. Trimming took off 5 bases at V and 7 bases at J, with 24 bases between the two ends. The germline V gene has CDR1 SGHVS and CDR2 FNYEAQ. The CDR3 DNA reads TGTGCCAGCAGCCAGCGGAGGGCGATAGCGGGGGCCAATTCACCCCTCCACTTT. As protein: CASSQRRAIAGANSPLHF. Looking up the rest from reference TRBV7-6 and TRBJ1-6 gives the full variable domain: GAGVSQSPRYKVTKRGQDVALRCDPISGHVSLYWYRQALGQGPEFLTYFNYEAQQDKSGLPNDRFSAERPEGSISTLTIQRTEQRDSAMYRCASSQRRAIAGANSPLHFGNGTRLTVT.

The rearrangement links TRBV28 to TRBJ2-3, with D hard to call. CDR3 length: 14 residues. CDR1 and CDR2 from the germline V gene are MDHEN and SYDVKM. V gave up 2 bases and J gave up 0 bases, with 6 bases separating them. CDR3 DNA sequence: TGTGCCAGCAGTTTAGCGACAAGCACAGATACGCAGTATTTT. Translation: CASSLATSTDTQYF.

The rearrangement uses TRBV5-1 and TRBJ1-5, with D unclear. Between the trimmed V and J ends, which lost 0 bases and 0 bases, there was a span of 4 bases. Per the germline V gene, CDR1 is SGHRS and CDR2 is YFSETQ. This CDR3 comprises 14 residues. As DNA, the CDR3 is TGCGCCAGCAGCTTGGACAGTAGCAATCAGCCCCAGCATTTT. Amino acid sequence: CASSLDSSNQPQHF. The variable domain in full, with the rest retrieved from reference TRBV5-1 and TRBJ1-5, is KAGVTQTPRYLIKTRGQQVTLSCSPISGHRSVSWYQQTPGQGLQFLFEYFSETQRNKGNFPGRFSGRQFSNSRSEMNVSTLELGDSALYLCASSLDSSNQPQHFGDGTRLSIL.

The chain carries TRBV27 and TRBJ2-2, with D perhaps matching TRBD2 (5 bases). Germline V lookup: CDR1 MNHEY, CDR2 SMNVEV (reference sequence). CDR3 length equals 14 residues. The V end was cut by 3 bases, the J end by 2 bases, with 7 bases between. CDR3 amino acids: CASSFEGNTGELFF. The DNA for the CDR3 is TGTGCCAGCAGTTTTGAGGGAAACACCGGGGAGCTGTTTTTT.

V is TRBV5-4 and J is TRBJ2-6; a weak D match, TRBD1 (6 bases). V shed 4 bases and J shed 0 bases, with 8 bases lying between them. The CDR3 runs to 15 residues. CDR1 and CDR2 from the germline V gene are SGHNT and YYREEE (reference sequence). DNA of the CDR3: TGTGCCAGCAGCCGACAGGTCTCTGGGGCCAACGTCCTGACTTTC. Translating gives CASSRQVSGANVLTF. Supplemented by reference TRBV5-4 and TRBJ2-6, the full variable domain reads ETGVTQSPTHLIKTRGQQVTLRCSSQSGHNTVSWYQQALGQGPQFIFQYYREEENGRGNFPPRFSGLQFPNYSSELNVNALELDDSALYLCASSRQVSGANVLTFGAGSRLTVL.

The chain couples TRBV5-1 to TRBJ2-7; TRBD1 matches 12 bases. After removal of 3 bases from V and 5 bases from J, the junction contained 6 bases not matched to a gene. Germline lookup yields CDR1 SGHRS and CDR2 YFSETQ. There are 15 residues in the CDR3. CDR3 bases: TGCGCCAGCAGCTCCGGGACAGGGGGCCGGGACGAGCAGTACTTC. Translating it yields CASSSGTGGRDEQYF.

The chain's CDR3 is CASSSQGGGAAEQYF. The CDR3, as DNA: TGCGCCAGCAGCTCCCAAGGAGGTGGGGCAGCCGAGCAGTACTTC. The chain employs TRBV5-1 and TRBJ2-7; D tentatively reads TRBD1 or TRBD2 (5 bases each). This CDR3 is 15 amino acids long. Germline assignment: CDR1 SGHRS and CDR2 YFSETQ. With 3 bases removed from V and 6 bases from J, the gap between germline ends came to 19 bases.

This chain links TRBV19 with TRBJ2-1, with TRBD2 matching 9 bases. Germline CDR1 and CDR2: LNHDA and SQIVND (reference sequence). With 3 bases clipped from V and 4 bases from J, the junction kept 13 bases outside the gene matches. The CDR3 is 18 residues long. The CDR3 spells CASSIRGAAGGPYNEQFF. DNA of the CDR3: TGTGCCAGTAGTATTCGGGGAGCGGCGGGAGGGCCGTACAATGAGCAGTTCTTC.

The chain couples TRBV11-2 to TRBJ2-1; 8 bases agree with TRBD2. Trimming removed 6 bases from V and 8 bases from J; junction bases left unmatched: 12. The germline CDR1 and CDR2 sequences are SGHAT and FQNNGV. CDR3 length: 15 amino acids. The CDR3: CASSLGSSGYYEQFF. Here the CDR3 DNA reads TGTGCCAGCAGTCTAGGATCTAGCGGGTACTATGAGCAGTTCTTC.

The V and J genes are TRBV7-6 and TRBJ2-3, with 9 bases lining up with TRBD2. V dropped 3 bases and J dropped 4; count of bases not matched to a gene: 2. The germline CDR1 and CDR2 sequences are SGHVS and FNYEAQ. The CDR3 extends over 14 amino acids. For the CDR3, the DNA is TGTGCCAGCAGCTTCGGACTAGCGCCAGATACGCAGTATTTT. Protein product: CASSFGLAPDTQYF.

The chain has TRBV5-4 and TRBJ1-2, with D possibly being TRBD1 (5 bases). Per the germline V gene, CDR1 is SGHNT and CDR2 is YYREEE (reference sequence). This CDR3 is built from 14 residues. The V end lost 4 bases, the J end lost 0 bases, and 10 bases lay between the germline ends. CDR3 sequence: CASSKDIANYGYTF. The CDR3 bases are TGTGCCAGCAGCAAGGACATAGCTAACTATGGCTACACCTTC. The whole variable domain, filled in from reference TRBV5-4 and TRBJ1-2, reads ETGVTQSPTHLIKTRGQQVTLRCSSQSGHNTVSWYQQALGQGPQFIFQYYREEENGRGNFPPRFSGLQFPNYSSELNVNALELDDSALYLCASSKDIANYGYTFGSGTRLTVV.

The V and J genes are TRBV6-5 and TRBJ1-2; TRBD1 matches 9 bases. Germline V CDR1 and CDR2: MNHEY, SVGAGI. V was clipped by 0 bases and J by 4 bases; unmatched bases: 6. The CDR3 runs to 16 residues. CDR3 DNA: TGTGCCAGCAGTTACTCCGGGACAGGGAGCGGCTATGGCTACACCTTC. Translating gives CASSYSGTGSGYGYTF.

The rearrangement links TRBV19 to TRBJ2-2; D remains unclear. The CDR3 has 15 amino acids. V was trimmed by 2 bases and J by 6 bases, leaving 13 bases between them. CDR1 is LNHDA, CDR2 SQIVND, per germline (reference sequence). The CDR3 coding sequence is TGTGCCAGTAGTATACTCAGCGCCTGGTCCGGGGAGCTGTTTTTT. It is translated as CASSILSAWSGELFF.

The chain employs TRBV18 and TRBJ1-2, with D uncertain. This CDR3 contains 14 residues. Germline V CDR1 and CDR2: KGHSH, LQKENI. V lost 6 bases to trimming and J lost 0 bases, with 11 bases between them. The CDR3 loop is CASSQSTTNYGYTF. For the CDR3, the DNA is TGTGCCAGCTCTCAAAGCACAACTAACTATGGCTACACCTTC. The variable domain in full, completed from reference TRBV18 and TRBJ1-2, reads NAGVMQNPRHLVRRRGQEARLRCSPMKGHSHVYWYRQLPEEGLKFMVYLQKENIIDESGMPKERFSAEFPKEGPSILRIQQVVRGDSAAYFCASSQSTTNYGYTFGSGTRLTVV.

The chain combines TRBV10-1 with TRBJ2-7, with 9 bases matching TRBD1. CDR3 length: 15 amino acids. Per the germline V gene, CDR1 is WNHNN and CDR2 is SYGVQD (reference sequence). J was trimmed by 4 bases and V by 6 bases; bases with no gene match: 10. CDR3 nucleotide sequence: TGCGCCAGCAGCGCGGGACAGGGTCCGGGTTACGAGCAGTACTTC. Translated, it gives CASSAGQGPGYEQYF.

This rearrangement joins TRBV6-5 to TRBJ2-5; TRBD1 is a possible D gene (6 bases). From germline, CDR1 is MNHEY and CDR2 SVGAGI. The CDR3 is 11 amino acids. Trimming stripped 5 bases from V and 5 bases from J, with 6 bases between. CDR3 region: CASSQGETQYF. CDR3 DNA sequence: TGTGCCAGCAGTCAGGGGGAGACCCAGTACTTC.

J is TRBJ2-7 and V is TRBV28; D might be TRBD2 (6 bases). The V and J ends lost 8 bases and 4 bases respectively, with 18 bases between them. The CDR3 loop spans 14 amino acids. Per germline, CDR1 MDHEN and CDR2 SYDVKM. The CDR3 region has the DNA TGTGCCAGCTCACCTCGGGGGTTTCGGTACGAGCAGTACTTC. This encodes CASSPRGFRYEQYF.

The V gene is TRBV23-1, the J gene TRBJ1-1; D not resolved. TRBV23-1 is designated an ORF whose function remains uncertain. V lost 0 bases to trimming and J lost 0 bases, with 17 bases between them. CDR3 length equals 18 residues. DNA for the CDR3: TGCGCCAGCAGTCAATCGGCCCGGGTTGGGGTAATGAACACTGAAGCTTTCTTT. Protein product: CASSQSARVGVMNTEAFF.

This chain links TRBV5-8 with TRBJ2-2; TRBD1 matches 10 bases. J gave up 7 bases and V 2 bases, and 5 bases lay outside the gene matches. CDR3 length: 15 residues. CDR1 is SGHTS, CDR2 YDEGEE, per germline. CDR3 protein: CASSFGTGAGGELFF. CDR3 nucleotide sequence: TGTGCCAGCAGCTTCGGGACAGGGGCCGGCGGGGAGCTGTTTTTT.

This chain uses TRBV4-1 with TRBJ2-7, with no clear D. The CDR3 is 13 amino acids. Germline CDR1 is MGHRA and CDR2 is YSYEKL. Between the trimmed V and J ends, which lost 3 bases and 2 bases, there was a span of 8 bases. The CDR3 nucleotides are TGCGCCAGCAGCCATGAACCAGCCTACGAGCAGTACTTC. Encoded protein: CASSHEPAYEQYF.

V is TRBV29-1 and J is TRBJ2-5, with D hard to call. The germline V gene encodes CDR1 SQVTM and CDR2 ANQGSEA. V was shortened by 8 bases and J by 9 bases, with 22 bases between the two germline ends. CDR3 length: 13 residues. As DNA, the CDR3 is TGCAGCAGCCCCCAGCCCGGGTCGTCAGCCCAGTACTTC. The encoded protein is CSSPQPGSSAQYF. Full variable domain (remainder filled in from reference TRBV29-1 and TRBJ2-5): SAVISQKPSRDICQRGTSLTIQCQVDSQVTMMFWYRQQPGQSLTLIATANQGSEATYESGFVIDKFPISRPNLTFSTLTVSNMSPEDSSIYLCSSPQPGSSAQYFGPGTRLLVL.

The CDR3: CASSLVPEMNTGELFF. Written as DNA, the CDR3 is TGCGCCAGCAGCTTGGTTCCGGAGATGAACACCGGGGAGCTGTTTTTT. The chain has TRBV5-1 and TRBJ2-2; D not certain. Trimming removed 0 bases at V and 1 base at J, with 10 bases between. This CDR3 region has 16 residues. The germline CDR1 and CDR2 sequences are SGHRS and YFSETQ.